The 18 T cell receptor beta chains below all came from one sample that was sequenced in a study of OX40 agonist ivuxolimab in advanced cancers. Method: immunoSEQ multiplex PCR; TCRdb's copy keeps in-frame clones and lacks some. Of under 90,000 clones in the sample, roughly 90% were seen once. Sequencing was performed on CD4+ or CD8+ T cells sorted from blood, taken in a trial of the OX40 agonist ivuxolimab. The source is an adult with an advanced solid tumor such as melanoma, head and neck, liver or kidney cancer.

The V call is TRBV30, the J call TRBJ1-1; D unclear. Germline V gene lookup returns CDR1 GTSNPN and CDR2 SVGIG (reference sequence). V was trimmed by 3 bases and J by 2 bases, leaving 10 bases between them. The CDR3 consists of 13 residues. CDR3 residues: CAWRTYYNTEAFF. In DNA form, the CDR3 reads TGTGCCTGGAGAACTTACTACAACACTGAAGCTTTCTTT.

This clone was recorded a few times. This chain connects TRBV11-2 to TRBJ1-4; D unclear. Germline lookup yields CDR1 SGHAT and CDR2 FQNNGV. Trimming left V 5 bases short and J 8 bases short, with 18 bases between. The CDR3 is made up of 15 amino acids. CDR3 sequence reads: CASSTNPSRSEKLFF. Written as DNA, the CDR3 is TGTGCCAGCAGCACTAACCCGAGTAGGAGCGAAAAACTGTTTTTT.

The chain has TRBV28 and TRBJ1-5; 7 bases line up with TRBD1. The V segment lost 8 bases and the J segment 2 bases; nucleotides outside the gene matches: 9. The CDR3 runs 15 residues. The germline V gene has CDR1 MDHEN and CDR2 SYDVKM. The CDR3 bases are TGTGCCAGCGCGCGACAGGGTGGGGGCAATCAGCCCCAGCATTTT. It is translated as CASARQGGGNQPQHF.

This sequence joins TRBV6-5 and TRBJ2-1; 9 nucleotides match TRBD2. The germline V gene encodes CDR1 MNHEY and CDR2 SVGAGI. This CDR3 contains 14 residues. Trimming removed 6 bases from V and 13 bases from J; junction bases left unmatched: 13. CDR3 sequence (DNA): TGTGCCAGCAGGACTACAGGTAGCGGGGGCTCACAGTTCTTC. Encoded protein: CASRTTGSGGSQFF.

The chain employs TRBV27 and TRBJ2-1; 15 bases align to TRBD2. The CDR3 length is 21 residues. Germline-derived CDR1 and CDR2 are MNHEY and SMNVEV (reference sequence). The V and J ends lost 3 bases and 1 base, in that order; junction bases with no gene match: 13. In nucleotides, the CDR3 is TGTGCCAGCAGTTTCCTACGACCGGGACTAGCGGGAGGTCATTCCTACAATGAGCAGTTCTTC. Encoded protein: CASSFLRPGLAGGHSYNEQFF.

This sequence joins TRBV28 and TRBJ2-5; 11 nucleotides agree with TRBD2. With V trimmed by 3 bases and J by 5 bases, 8 bases remained unmatched. The germline CDR1 and CDR2 sequences are MDHEN and SYDVKM. The CDR3 covers 16 residues. The CDR3 sequence is CASSLASGRFVETQYF. In DNA form, the CDR3 reads TGTGCCAGCAGTTTGGCTAGCGGGAGGTTCGTGGAGACCCAGTACTTC.

CDR3 loop: CAIRAAGDTQYF. In DNA, the CDR3 is TGTGCCATTAGGGCGGCCGGGGATACGCAGTATTTT. The chain is built from TRBV28 and TRBJ2-3; D not certain. The germline V gene has CDR1 MDHEN and CDR2 SYDVKM. The CDR3 has 12 residues. The V and J ends lost 10 bases and 6 bases respectively, with 14 bases between them.

The gene calls are TRBV19 and TRBJ2-1; 12 bases line up with TRBD2. From germline, CDR1 is LNHDA and CDR2 SQIVND (reference sequence). The CDR3 covers 16 residues. J was trimmed by 3 bases and V by 4 bases; bases with no gene match: 4. CDR3 sequence: CASSTRLAGVYNEQFF. CDR3 nucleotide sequence: TGTGCCAGTAGTACAAGACTAGCGGGAGTCTACAATGAGCAGTTCTTC. Using reference TRBV19 and TRBJ2-1 for the parts outside the CDR3, the full variable domain is DGGITQSPKYLFRKEGQNVTLSCEQNLNHDAMYWYRQDPGQGLRLIYYSQIVNDFQKGDIAEGYSVSREKKESFPLTVTSAQKNPTAFYLCASSTRLAGVYNEQFFGPGTRLTVL.

The V call is TRBV28, the J call TRBJ1-2; possibly TRBD1 for D (5 bases). The germline V gene has CDR1 MDHEN and CDR2 SYDVKM. V was pared by 3 bases and J by 4 bases, with 18 bases between. The CDR3 is made up of 16 amino acids. CDR3 residues: CASSFHGGGPVYGYTF. The CDR3 coding sequence is TGTGCCAGCAGTTTTCATGGGGGTGGCCCCGTCTATGGCTACACCTTC.

The chain couples TRBV7-9 to TRBJ2-3; TRBD2 agrees at 9 bases. Germline CDR1 reads SEHNR; CDR2 reads FQNEAQ (reference sequence). After removal of 8 bases from V and 1 base from J, the junction contained 4 bases not matched to a gene. The CDR3 totals 14 residues. The CDR3 is CASARTSGTDTQYF. CDR3 coding DNA: TGTGCCAGCGCTCGGACTAGCGGCACAGATACGCAGTATTTT.

This rearrangement joins TRBV27 to TRBJ2-2, with D uncertain. This CDR3 has 14 amino acids. Trimming took off 2 bases at V and 2 bases at J, with 6 bases between the two ends. Germline assignment: CDR1 MNHEY and CDR2 SMNVEV (reference sequence). The CDR3 sequence: CASSLVVNTGELFF. The CDR3 DNA reads TGTGCCAGCAGTTTAGTCGTCAACACCGGGGAGCTGTTTTTT.

The chain combines TRBV19 with TRBJ2-7; D is possibly TRBD2 (6 bases). The germline V gene encodes CDR1 LNHDA and CDR2 SQIVND (reference sequence). This CDR3 has 14 amino acids. The V gene lost 4 bases and the J gene lost 9 bases, with 19 bases spanning the gap. The CDR3 region is CASSTTGRAGWQYF. CDR3 coding DNA: TGTGCCAGTAGTACCACGGGCAGGGCGGGATGGCAGTACTTC.

This chain connects TRBV29-1 to TRBJ2-7; 11 nucleotides agree with TRBD1. Germline values: CDR1 SQVTM, CDR2 ANQGSEA. CDR3 size: 14 residues. The J segment lost 6 bases and the V segment lost 4 bases, leaving 8 bases of the junction unmatched. The CDR3 here is CSVGSRTGGAEQYF. Written as DNA, the CDR3 is TGCAGCGTTGGTTCCCGGACAGGGGGCGCCGAGCAGTACTTC.

This clone was seen only a few times. V and J are TRBV4-2 and TRBJ2-7; D is perhaps TRBD1 or TRBD2 (5 bases each). The V gene lost 0 bases and the J gene lost 6 bases, with 18 bases spanning the gap. This CDR3 is built from 16 residues. Per germline, CDR1 LGHNA and CDR2 YNFKEQ. The CDR3 nucleotides read TGTGCCAGCAGCCAAGAGATCGGGGCCTACCGATTCGAGCAGTACTTC. Its protein product is CASSQEIGAYRFEQYF.

The chain has TRBV28 and TRBJ2-4; D unclear. The V end was cut by 6 bases, the J end by 0 bases, with 6 bases between. Germline V gene data show CDR1 as MDHEN and CDR2 as SYDVKM. CDR3 length: 13 amino acids. The CDR3 bases are TGTGCCAGCAGCTTACTAGCCAAAAACATTCAGTACTTC. This encodes CASSLLAKNIQYF.

The V gene is TRBV7-3, the J gene TRBJ1-1, with 8 bases that match TRBD1. CDR1 is SGHTA and CDR2 is FQGTGA in the germline V gene. This CDR3 region has 14 residues. V was pared by 4 bases and J by 1 base, with 2 bases of the junction left unmatched. Here the CDR3 DNA reads TGTGCCAGCAGCTACGGACAGGGGAACACTGAAGCTTTCTTT. This sequence encodes CASSYGQGNTEAFF. Combining the CDR3 with reference TRBV7-3 and TRBJ1-1 gives the whole variable domain GAGVSQTPSNKVTEKGKYVELRCDPISGHTALYWYRQSLGQGPEFLIYFQGTGAADDSGLPNDRFFAVRPEGSVSTLKIQRTERGDSAVYLCASSYGQGNTEAFFGQGTRLTVV.

The V call is TRBV27, the J call TRBJ1-6; TRBD1 agrees at 7 bases. CDR3 length: 17 residues. J lost 1 base, V lost 1 base, and 4 bases had no gene match. Germline CDR1 reads MNHEY; CDR2 reads SMNVEV (reference sequence). As DNA, the CDR3 is TGTGCCAGCAGTTTATTGGCAGGGGGGTCCTATAATTCACCCCTCCACTTT. It yields the protein CASSLLAGGSYNSPLHF.

The chain carries TRBV7-9 and TRBJ2-3, with D possibly matching TRBD1 (6 bases). The CDR3 totals 13 residues. V was clipped by 5 bases and J by 6 bases, with 12 bases between them. In germline, CDR1 is SEHNR, CDR2 FQNEAQ (reference sequence). CDR3 amino acids: CASSRLRGDTQYF. The CDR3 coding sequence is TGTGCCAGCAGCCGGCTTAGGGGGGATACGCAGTATTTT.